The 12 T cell receptor beta chains given below trace back to one sample, sequenced in a study of blood T cell repertoires in COVID-19. Only in-frame clones appear in the TCRdb table, and some are missing; sequencing was by immunoSEQ multiplex PCR. The sample includes more than 250,000 clones, approximately 84% of them seen just once. Specimen: peripheral blood. These receptors all stem from a woman in her twenties or thirties who had recovered from COVID-19.

The chain employs TRBV4-1 and TRBJ2-2; 13 bases fit TRBD2. Germline CDR1 MGHRA, CDR2 YSYEKL. The CDR3 is 15 residues long. J lost 7 bases, V lost 2 bases, and 1 base had no gene match. The CDR3 DNA reads as TGCGCCAGCAGCCAAAGACTAGCGGGAGGCGGGGAGCTGTTTTTT. This gives the protein CASSQRLAGGGELFF.

This clone was counted ten times or more. This chain connects TRBV15 to TRBJ2-7; 10 bases map to TRBD2. V gave up 5 bases and J gave up 6 bases; unmatched junction bases: 10. CDR1 and CDR2 (germline): LNHNV, YYDKDF (reference sequence). This CDR3 is 15 amino acids long. The CDR3: CATSVRTSGLPEQYF. CDR3 coding DNA: TGTGCCACCAGCGTTCGGACTAGCGGATTACCCGAGCAGTACTTC.

This clone has only a few counts. The chain recombines TRBV28 with TRBJ1-3, with 9 bases matching TRBD1. Germline V gene data show CDR1 as MDHEN and CDR2 as SYDVKM. The CDR3 extends over 15 amino acids. Trimming took 7 bases from V and 2 from J; bases not matched to a gene: 6. DNA for the CDR3: TGTGCCAGCACCCCGGGACAGGGCACTGGAAACACCATATATTTT. Encoded protein: CASTPGQGTGNTIYF.

The V and J genes are TRBV3-1 (or the pseudogene TRBV3-2) and TRBJ1-5; a possible D gene is TRBD1 (5 bases). The CDR3 extends over 14 amino acids. V was shortened by 1 base and J by 4 bases, with 8 bases between the two germline ends. Germline V CDR1 and CDR2: LGHDT, YNNKEL (reference sequence). As DNA, the CDR3 is TGTGCCAGCAGCCAAGGGGGACTTAATCAGCCCCAGCATTTT. Protein product: CASSQGGLNQPQHF.

CDR3 sequence reads: CSVLGQGESYGYTF. The CDR3 DNA follows: TGCAGCGTCCTCGGACAGGGTGAAAGCTATGGCTACACCTTC. This chain connects TRBV29-1 to TRBJ1-2; TRBD1 matches 8 bases. The trim removed 6 bases at V and 4 bases at J, leaving 10 bases unmatched. The CDR3 extends over 14 amino acids. CDR1 is SQVTM, CDR2 ANQGSEA, per germline.

This clone was counted between two and nine times. The rearrangement uses TRBV4-2 and TRBJ1-1, with D perhaps matching TRBD1 (6 bases). This CDR3 region has 14 residues. Trimming took 4 bases from V and 1 from J, leaving 10 bases between them. CDR1 LGHNA and CDR2 YNFKEQ come from the germline V gene. The DNA for the CDR3 is TGTGCCAGCAGCCGGGGGGGGGCGAACACTGAAGCTTTCTTT. It codes for CASSRGGANTEAFF.

The chain employs TRBV19 and TRBJ2-7; 9 bases line up with TRBD2. The CDR3 totals 14 residues. The junction had 5 bases not matched to a gene; V was cut back by 6 bases and J by 2 bases. The germline CDR1 and CDR2 sequences are LNHDA and SQIVND (reference sequence). Here the CDR3 reads CASSPTSGPYEQYF. CDR3 nucleotide sequence: TGTGCCAGTAGCCCGACTAGCGGTCCCTACGAGCAGTACTTC.

The chain carries TRBV10-2 and TRBJ2-2; 10 bases are shared with TRBD2. Looked up from germline, CDR1 is WSHSY and CDR2 is SAAADI. The CDR3 runs to 16 residues. The V and J ends lost 4 bases and 6 bases, in that order; junction bases with no gene match: 8. The CDR3 reads CASSAPSGSSAGELFF. The CDR3 coding sequence is TGCGCCAGCAGTGCTCCTAGCGGGAGTTCGGCCGGGGAGCTGTTTTTT.

The rearrangement joins TRBV5-4 to TRBJ2-7, with a tentative D call TRBD1 (5 bases). Deletions cut 0 bases from V and 6 bases from J, with 16 bases between. The CDR3 runs 15 residues. Germline CDR1 reads SGHNT; CDR2 reads YYREEE (reference sequence). The CDR3 nucleotides are TGTGCCAGCAGCTTGGTAGGGGCAACCTCAGGCGAGCAGTACTTC. It specifies CASSLVGATSGEQYF.

V usage is TRBV5-1 and J usage is TRBJ1-2, with D perhaps matching TRBD1 (6 bases). The ends were cut back, 4 bases at V and 9 bases at J, with 16 bases in the middle. Germline CDR1 SGHRS, CDR2 YFSETQ. The CDR3 has 13 amino acids. The CDR3 is CASSETGPGRYTF. The CDR3, as DNA: TGCGCCAGCAGCGAGACAGGCCCAGGGCGCTACACCTTC.

The V gene is TRBV7-9, the J gene TRBJ1-1, with TRBD1 as a possible D gene (6 bases). The CDR3 totals 14 residues. Trimming removed 4 bases from V and 1 base from J, with 10 bases in between. Germline lookup yields CDR1 SEHNR and CDR2 FQNEAQ (reference sequence). The CDR3 is CASSSRGSNTEAFF. The CDR3 DNA is TGTGCCAGCAGCTCCAGGGGTTCGAACACTGAAGCTTTCTTT.

The J gene is TRBJ2-1, the V gene TRBV14; 11 positions match TRBD2. V lost 3 bases and J lost 4; bases outside the gene matches: 2. CDR3 length: 15 residues. CDR1 is SGHDN and CDR2 is FVKESK in the germline V gene. The CDR3 here is CASSQIAGGYNEQFF. Here the CDR3 DNA reads TGTGCCAGCAGCCAGATAGCGGGGGGGTACAATGAGCAGTTCTTC.